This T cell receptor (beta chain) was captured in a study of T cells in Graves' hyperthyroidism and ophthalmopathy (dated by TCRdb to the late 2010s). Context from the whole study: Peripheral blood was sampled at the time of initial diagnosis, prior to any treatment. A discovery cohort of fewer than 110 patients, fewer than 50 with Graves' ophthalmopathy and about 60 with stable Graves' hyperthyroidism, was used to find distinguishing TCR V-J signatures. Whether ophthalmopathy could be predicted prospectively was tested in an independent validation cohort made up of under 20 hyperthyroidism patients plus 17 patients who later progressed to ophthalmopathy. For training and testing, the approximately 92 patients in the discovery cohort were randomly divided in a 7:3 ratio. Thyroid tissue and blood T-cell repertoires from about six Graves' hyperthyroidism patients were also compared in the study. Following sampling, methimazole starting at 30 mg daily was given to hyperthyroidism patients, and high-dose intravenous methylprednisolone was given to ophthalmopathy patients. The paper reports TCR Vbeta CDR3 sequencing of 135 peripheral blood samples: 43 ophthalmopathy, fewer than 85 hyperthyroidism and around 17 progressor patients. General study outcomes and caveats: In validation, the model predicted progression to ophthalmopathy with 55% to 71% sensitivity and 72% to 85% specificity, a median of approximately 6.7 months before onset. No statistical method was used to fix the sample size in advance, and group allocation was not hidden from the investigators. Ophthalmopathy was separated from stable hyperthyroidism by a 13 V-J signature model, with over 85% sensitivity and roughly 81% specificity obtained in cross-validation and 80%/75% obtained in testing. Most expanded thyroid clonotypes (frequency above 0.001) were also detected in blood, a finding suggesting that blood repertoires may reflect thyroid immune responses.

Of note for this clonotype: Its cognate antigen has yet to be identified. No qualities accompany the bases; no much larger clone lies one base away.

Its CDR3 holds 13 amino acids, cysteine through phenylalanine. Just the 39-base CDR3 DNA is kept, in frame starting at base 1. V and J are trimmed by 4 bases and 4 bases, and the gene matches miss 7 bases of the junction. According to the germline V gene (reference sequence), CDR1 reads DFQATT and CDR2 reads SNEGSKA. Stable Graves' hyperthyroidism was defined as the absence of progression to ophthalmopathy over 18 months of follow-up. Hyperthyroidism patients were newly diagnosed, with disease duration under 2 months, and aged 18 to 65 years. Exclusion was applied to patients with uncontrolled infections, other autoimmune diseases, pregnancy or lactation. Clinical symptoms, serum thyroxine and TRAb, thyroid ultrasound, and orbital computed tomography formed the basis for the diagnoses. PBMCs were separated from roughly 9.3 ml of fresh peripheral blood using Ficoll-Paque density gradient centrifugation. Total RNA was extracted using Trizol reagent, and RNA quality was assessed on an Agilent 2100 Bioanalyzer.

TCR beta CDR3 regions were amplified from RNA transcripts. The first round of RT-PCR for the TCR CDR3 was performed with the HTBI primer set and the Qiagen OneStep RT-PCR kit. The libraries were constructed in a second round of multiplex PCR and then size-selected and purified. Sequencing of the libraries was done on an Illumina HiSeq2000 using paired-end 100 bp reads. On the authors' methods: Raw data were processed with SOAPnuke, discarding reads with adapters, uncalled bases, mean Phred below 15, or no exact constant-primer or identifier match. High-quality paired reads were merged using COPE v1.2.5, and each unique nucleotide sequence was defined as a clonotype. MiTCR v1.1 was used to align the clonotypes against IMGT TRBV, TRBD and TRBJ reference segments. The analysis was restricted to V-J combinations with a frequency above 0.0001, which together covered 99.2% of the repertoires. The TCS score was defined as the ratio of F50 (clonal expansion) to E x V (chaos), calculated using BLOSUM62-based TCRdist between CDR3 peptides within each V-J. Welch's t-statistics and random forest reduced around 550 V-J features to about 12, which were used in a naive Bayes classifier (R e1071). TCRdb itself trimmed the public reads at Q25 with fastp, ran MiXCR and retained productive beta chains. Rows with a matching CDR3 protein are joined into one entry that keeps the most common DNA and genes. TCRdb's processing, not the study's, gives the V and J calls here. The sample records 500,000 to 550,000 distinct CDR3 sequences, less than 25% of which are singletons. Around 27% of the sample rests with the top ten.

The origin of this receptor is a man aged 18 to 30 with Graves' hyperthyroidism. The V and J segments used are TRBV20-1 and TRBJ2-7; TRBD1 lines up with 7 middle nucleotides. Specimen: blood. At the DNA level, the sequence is TGCAGTGCTATCAGGGGGAATAGTTACGAGCAGTACTTC. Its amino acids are CSAIRGNSYEQYF.